This TCR beta chain was sequenced for a study of blood T cell repertoires in COVID-19. About the research overall: T cells, B-cell-depleted T cells, or PBMCs provided the cDNA or gDNA that served as material.

In terms of age and location, participants ranged from roughly 18 to 90 years and lived in roughly 22 US areas. Clinical history as reported by participants underpinned cohort assignment. In the authors' workflow: Estimates of nucleated cell counts were drawn from the amplification of reference gene primers. Here immunoSEQ multiplex PCR was the method, and the copy in TCRdb shows in-frame clones only, minus some. V and J calls and clone size follow that table, whereas D and trimming were derived from the DNA. The sample holds some 460,000 clones; roughly 85% are singletons and the top ten take approximately 2%. This clone was counted a single time. Input material: PBMCs or T cells enriched from blood (not recorded which). This sequence originates from a woman aged 18-29 years with acute COVID-19.

This chain's CDR3 is CASSPTGQGLHEQYF. Written as DNA, the CDR3 is TGCGCCAGCAGCCCGACCGGACAGGGCTTGCACGAGCAGTACTTC. V is TRBV5-1 and J is TRBJ2-7; 8 bases align to TRBD1. Germline V gene lookup returns CDR1 SGHRS and CDR2 YFSETQ. The CDR3 has 15 residues. The V segment lost 4 bases and the J segment 5 bases; nucleotides outside the gene matches: 11.